One sample yielded the 5 T cell receptor beta chains listed below, sequenced in a study of cytomegalovirus exposure and HLA in healthy donors. With 60 Vbeta and 13 Jbeta primers, the PCR was carried out. Using immunoSEQ multiplex PCR, the repertoire was profiled, and TCRdb retains in-frame clones only, with some absent. The sample contains 81,000 or so clones, 77% of which appear only once. The specimen was PBMCs. These receptor sequences come from a man in his fifties in good health and CMV-seropositive.

Regarding this clone: Compared with germline, one end of the junction differs, possibly owing to a read error. J is TRBJ2-5 and V is TRBV2, with 9 bases identical to TRBD1. CDR1 is SNHLY and CDR2 is FYNNEI in the germline V gene. The CDR3 loop spans 15 amino acids. The CDR3 sequence is CATASGQGYQEIQYF. The CDR3 DNA reads as TGTGCCACAGCCAGTGGACAGGGGTACCAAGAGATCCAGTACTTC.

The chain employs TRBV2 and TRBJ2-2, with 13 positions matching TRBD2. Germline V lookup: CDR1 SNHLY, CDR2 FYNNEI. There are 16 residues in the CDR3. Unmatched junction bases numbered 1, after V lost 1 base and J lost 5 bases. The CDR3 DNA sequence: TGTGCCAGCAGTGAAGTGGGACTAGCGGGAACCGGGGAGCTGTTTTTT. Residues: CASSEVGLAGTGELFF.

This chain connects TRBV15 to TRBJ1-1; 7 bases agree with TRBD1. CDR1 LNHNV and CDR2 YYDKDF come from the germline V gene (reference sequence). The trim removed 9 bases at V and 5 bases at J, leaving 9 bases unmatched. This CDR3 spans 13 amino acids. The chain's CDR3 is CATHRPGQTEAFF. The CDR3 bases are TGTGCCACACACCGACCGGGACAGACTGAAGCTTTCTTT.

The chain has TRBV6-6 and TRBJ1-2; 9 bases match TRBD1. Germline CDR1 reads MNHNY; CDR2 reads SVGAGI (reference sequence). V gave up 6 bases and J gave up 5 bases; unmatched junction bases: 7. This CDR3 is 14 amino acids long. The CDR3 loop reads CASRAGQGIYGYTF. For the CDR3, the DNA is TGTGCCAGCAGGGCGGGACAGGGAATATATGGCTACACCTTC.

This clone has only a few counts. The V and J genes are TRBV7-2 and TRBJ1-3; 8 bases line up with TRBD1. Germline CDR1 reads SGHTA; CDR2 reads FQGNSA. CDR3 length: 16 residues. Germline trimming cut 5 bases from V and 4 bases from J; bases unmatched to any gene: 10. DNA for the CDR3: TGTGCCAGCAGCCTCCCCGGACAGGGCACAGGAAACACCATATATTTT. Encoded protein: CASSLPGQGTGNTIYF.